The rows below give T cell receptor beta chains drawn from one sample of a study of blood T cell repertoires in COVID-19. Clones were read by immunoSEQ multiplex PCR, and TCRdb kept only the in-frame ones, dropping some. This sample has about 200,000 clones, with 80% to 90% found just once. Sequences were obtained from peripheral blood. Receptors were obtained from a human donor in a cohort sampled during active COVID-19. CDR3s include the opening cysteine and the closing phenylalanine or tryptophan. Each record gives: J gene, V gene, D gene, CDR3 protein, CDR3 DNA. A D gene is named only where the DNA matches it firmly.

j_call: TRBJ1-5
v_call: TRBV28
d_call: NA
cdr3_aa: CASSSTLGRGKSNQPQHF
cdr3_nt: TGTGCCAGCAGTTCCACTTTAGGGAGGGGGAAGAGCAATCAGCCCCAGCATTTT

j_call: TRBJ1-6
v_call: TRBV30
d_call: TRBD1
cdr3_aa: CAWSRDRANNSPLHF
cdr3_nt: TGTGCCTGGAGCCGGGACAGGGCCAATAATTCACCCCTCCACTTT

j_call: TRBJ2-1
v_call: TRBV11-2
d_call: TRBD2
cdr3_aa: CASSFWLAGSSYNEQFF
cdr3_nt: TGTGCCAGCAGCTTTTGGCTAGCGGGAAGCTCCTACAATGAGCAGTTCTTC

j_call: TRBJ2-7
v_call: TRBV15
d_call: NA
cdr3_aa: CATSREFFYEQYF
cdr3_nt: TGTGCCACCAGCAGAGAATTCTTCTACGAGCAGTACTTC

j_call: TRBJ1-2
v_call: TRBV2
d_call: NA
cdr3_aa: CASRKILDGYTF
cdr3_nt: TGTGCCAGCAGAAAAATACTGGATGGCTACACCTTC

j_call: TRBJ2-2
v_call: TRBV5-1
d_call: NA
cdr3_aa: CASSLDRNTGELFF
cdr3_nt: TGCGCCAGCAGCTTGGACAGAAACACCGGGGAGCTGTTTTTT

j_call: TRBJ1-5
v_call: TRBV5-1
d_call: NA
cdr3_aa: CASSLDGSRDQPQHF
cdr3_nt: TGCGCCAGCAGCTTGGATGGGAGTAGGGATCAGCCCCAGCATTTT

j_call: TRBJ2-7
v_call: TRBV28
d_call: TRBD2
cdr3_aa: CASSLLAVRVNSYEQYF
cdr3_nt: TGTGCCAGCAGTTTACTAGCGGTTCGTGTTAACTCCTACGAGCAGTACTTC

j_call: TRBJ1-3
v_call: TRBV19
d_call: NA
cdr3_aa: CASSMSGGNTIYF
cdr3_nt: TGTGCCAGTAGTATGAGCGGTGGAAACACCATATATTTT

j_call: TRBJ2-3
v_call: TRBV30
d_call: NA
cdr3_aa: CAWSGTDGDTQYF
cdr3_nt: TGTGCCTGGAGTGGGACAGATGGGGATACGCAGTATTTT

j_call: TRBJ2-3
v_call: TRBV24-1
d_call: TRBD2
cdr3_aa: CATSTTSGSVKDTQYF
cdr3_nt: TGTGCCACCAGCACAACTAGCGGGAGTGTTAAAGATACGCAGTATTTT

j_call: TRBJ2-4
v_call: TRBV15
d_call: NA
cdr3_aa: CATGGRAKNIQYF
cdr3_nt: TGTGCCACCGGAGGGAGGGCCAAAAACATTCAGTACTTC

j_call: TRBJ1-5
v_call: TRBV5-4
d_call: NA
cdr3_aa: CASSLGGDQPQHF
cdr3_nt: TGTGCCAGCAGCTTGGGGGGGGATCAGCCCCAGCATTTT

j_call: TRBJ2-3
v_call: TRBV11-2
d_call: NA
cdr3_aa: CASSPSPSGGGDTQYF
cdr3_nt: TGTGCCAGCAGCCCAAGCCCTAGCGGAGGGGGAGATACGCAGTATTTT

j_call: TRBJ2-1
v_call: TRBV3-1/TRBV3-2
d_call: TRBD2
cdr3_aa: CASREGLARSDEQFF
cdr3_nt: TGTGCCAGCAGGGAAGGACTAGCGAGGAGCGATGAGCAGTTCTTC

j_call: TRBJ1-2
v_call: TRBV30
d_call: TRBD1
cdr3_aa: CAWSVGHRGPQGGYTF
cdr3_nt: TGTGCCTGGAGTGTAGGCCACAGGGGGCCTCAGGGTGGCTACACCTTC

j_call: TRBJ2-3
v_call: TRBV5-1
d_call: NA
cdr3_aa: CASSLLDLADTDTQYF
cdr3_nt: TGCGCCAGCAGCTTGCTGGACTTGGCCGACACAGATACGCAGTATTTT